A single sample gave rise to the 22 T cell receptor beta chains below, sequenced in a study of graft-versus-host responses after intestinal transplantation. These receptors have no known antigen. Profiled with immunoSEQ multiplex PCR; TCRdb holds only in-frame clones, not every one. The sample has 75,000 to 95,000 clones; 80% to 95% are singletons. The sample consisted of unstimulated CD4+ T cells sorted from spleen or lymph node cells, taken before transplant. These receptor sequences come from a human donor who was the organ donor for an intestinal transplant.

The chain joins TRBV11-3 to TRBJ1-1, with TRBD1 as a possible D gene (5 bases). Per the germline V gene, CDR1 is SGHNT and CDR2 is YENEEA. Between the trimmed V and J ends, which lost 5 bases and 8 bases, there was a span of 21 bases. The CDR3 covers 15 residues. The CDR3 sequence: CASSLGLGRRGEAFF. The CDR3, as DNA: TGTGCCAGCAGCCTCGGCCTTGGTCGGAGGGGAGAAGCTTTCTTT.

The chain joins TRBV7-2 to TRBJ2-1; D call uncertain. Germline values: CDR1 SGHTA, CDR2 FQGNSA. This CDR3 spans 16 amino acids. V lost 1 base and J lost 0, with 10 bases in between. Here the CDR3 DNA reads TGTGCCAGCAGCTTAGGAGTCCCGAGCTCCTACAATGAGCAGTTCTTC. It translates to CASSLGVPSSYNEQFF.

The gene calls are TRBV28 and TRBJ1-1, with a tentative D call TRBD1 (5 bases). The CDR3 is made up of 14 amino acids. Trimming cost V 5 bases and J 1 base, with 11 bases left between them. Germline V gene lookup returns CDR1 MDHEN and CDR2 SYDVKM. CDR3 amino acids: CASSPGYTNTEAFF. In DNA, the CDR3 is TGTGCCAGCAGTCCAGGGTACACGAACACTGAAGCTTTCTTT.

This chain uses TRBV7-2 with TRBJ1-3; possibly TRBD1 for D (6 bases). Looked up from germline, CDR1 is SGHTA and CDR2 is FQGNSA. CDR3 length equals 15 residues. V lost 6 bases and J 2 bases, leaving 14 bases between the germline ends. DNA of the CDR3: TGTGCCAGCAGTTTCTTCCGGGACACTGGAAACACCATATATTTT. This encodes CASSFFRDTGNTIYF.

The V call is TRBV4-1, the J call TRBJ1-1, with 11 bases identical to TRBD1. The V gene end was trimmed by 6 bases and the J gene end by 6 bases; junction bases not matched to a gene: 6. CDR1 is MGHRA, CDR2 YSYEKL, per germline. This CDR3 spans 14 amino acids. The CDR3 region is CASRKDRGLSEAFF. The CDR3 DNA reads as TGCGCCAGCAGAAAGGACAGGGGGCTTTCTGAAGCTTTCTTT.

The rearrangement uses TRBV14 and TRBJ1-1; the D gene is possibly TRBD1 (5 bases). Germline V lookup: CDR1 SGHDN, CDR2 FVKESK. V was cut by 4 bases and J by 2 bases, with 14 bases left in between. The CDR3 sequence is 15 residues long. CDR3 nucleotide sequence: TGTGCCAGCAGCCCGGACACGTACATTAACACTGAAGCTTTCTTT. This gives the protein CASSPDTYINTEAFF.

This clone has just a few counts. The chain recombines TRBV19 with TRBJ1-1, with 9 bases aligning to TRBD1. The junction had 0 bases not matched to a gene; V was cut back by 0 bases and J by 4 bases. CDR1 LNHDA and CDR2 SQIVND come from the germline V gene (reference sequence). The CDR3 has 14 residues. The CDR3 here is CASSIETGGTEAFF. The CDR3 region has the DNA TGTGCCAGTAGTATAGAGACAGGGGGCACTGAAGCTTTCTTT.

V gene TRBV4-1 combines with J gene TRBJ1-3, with 7 bases lining up with TRBD1. The germline V gene encodes CDR1 MGHRA and CDR2 YSYEKL. The junction had 2 bases not matched to a gene; V was cut back by 0 bases and J by 3 bases. This CDR3 has 15 residues. CDR3 sequence: CASSQDWDSGNTIYF. In nucleotides, the CDR3 is TGCGCCAGCAGCCAAGATTGGGACAGTGGAAACACCATATATTTT.

V usage is TRBV10-1 and J usage is TRBJ2-1; 10 nucleotides match TRBD2. This CDR3 comprises 16 residues. Germline loops: CDR1 WNHNN, CDR2 SYGVQD (reference sequence). Trimming cost V 3 bases and J 7 bases; bases outside gene matches: 9. The CDR3 loop reads CASSEVSGRASNEQFF. CDR3 in DNA: TGCGCCAGCAGTGAAGTCAGCGGGAGGGCCAGTAATGAGCAGTTCTTC.

This clone occurred a few times. This chain uses TRBV2 with TRBJ1-3; D gene uncertain. Germline assignment: CDR1 SNHLY and CDR2 FYNNEI. V was pared by 6 bases and J by 4 bases, with 7 bases between. This CDR3 has 12 residues. As DNA, the CDR3 is TGTGCCAGCAGGCGTCACGGAAACACCATATATTTT. Its protein is CASRRHGNTIYF.

The chain uses TRBV6-5 and TRBJ1-3; D possibly corresponds to TRBD1 (5 bases). The length of the CDR3 is 12 residues. CDR1 and CDR2 from the germline V gene are MNHEY and SVGAGI. Trimming left V 8 bases short and J 4 bases short, with 9 bases between. CDR3 DNA sequence: TGTGCCAGCGTATCAGGGGGAAACACCATATATTTT. Translating gives CASVSGGNTIYF.

V and J are TRBV11-2 and TRBJ1-1; 7 positions agree with TRBD1. This CDR3 region has 13 residues. J gave up 4 bases and V 3 bases, and 2 bases lay outside the gene matches. Germline assignment: CDR1 SGHAT and CDR2 FQNNGV. The CDR3 loop reads CASSFRQGTEAFF. Here the CDR3 DNA reads TGTGCCAGCAGCTTTCGACAGGGCACTGAAGCTTTCTTT.

The V gene is TRBV28, the J gene TRBJ1-5, with a weak D call TRBD1 (6 bases). Germline CDR1 is MDHEN and CDR2 is SYDVKM. Trimming left V 3 bases short and J 3 bases short, with 9 bases between. The length of the CDR3 is 14 residues. Here the CDR3 reads CASSFGQFNQPQHF. CDR3 coding DNA: TGTGCCAGCAGTTTTGGACAGTTCAATCAGCCCCAGCATTTT.

V and J are TRBV2 and TRBJ2-5, with 10 bases identical to TRBD2. This CDR3 is 17 amino acids long. Losses at the gene ends were 9 bases for V and 2 bases for J; bases not matched to a gene: 15. Germline loops: CDR1 SNHLY, CDR2 FYNNEI. The CDR3 DNA reads as TGTGCCAGATCCCGGGTAGCGGGGGGCCGGGGACAAGAGACCCAGTACTTC. As protein: CARSRVAGGRGQETQYF.

The chain has TRBV20-1 and TRBJ2-7, with D possibly being TRBD2 (6 bases). Per the germline V gene, CDR1 is DFQATT and CDR2 is SNEGSKA (reference sequence). The CDR3 spans 10 residues. CDR3 in amino acids: CRGLEYEQYF. DNA of the CDR3: TGCAGGGGACTGGAGTACGAGCAGTACTTC.

The gene calls are TRBV7-3 and TRBJ2-1; 10 bases map to TRBD2. CDR3 length: 16 amino acids. CDR1 is SGHTA, CDR2 FQGTGA, per germline. V lost 1 base, J lost 8 bases, and 8 bases stayed unmatched. The CDR3 sequence: CASSLMSSGSLYEQFF. The CDR3 region has the DNA TGTGCCAGCAGCTTAATGTCTAGCGGGAGTTTGTATGAGCAGTTCTTC. Looking up the rest from reference TRBV7-3 and TRBJ2-1 gives the full variable domain: GAGVSQTPSNKVTEKGKYVELRCDPISGHTALYWYRQSLGQGPEFLIYFQGTGAADDSGLPNDRFFAVRPEGSVSTLKIQRTERGDSAVYLCASSLMSSGSLYEQFFGPGTRLTVL.

The rearrangement links TRBV15 to TRBJ2-1; 16 positions match TRBD2. V was pared by 3 bases and J by 4 bases, with 12 bases of the junction left unmatched. Germline V gene lookup returns CDR1 LNHNV and CDR2 YYDKDF (reference sequence). This CDR3 has 20 residues. The DNA for the CDR3 is TGTGCCACCAGCAGCCTACCCCAGTTGGGACTAGCGGGAGGGTACAATGAGCAGTTCTTC. Amino acid sequence: CATSSLPQLGLAGGYNEQFF.

This rearrangement joins TRBV4-2 to TRBJ2-7, with a weak D call TRBD1 (6 bases). Germline values: CDR1 LGHNA, CDR2 YNFKEQ. V lost 2 bases and J lost 0, with 11 bases in between. The CDR3 sequence is 15 residues long. The DNA for the CDR3 is TGTGCCAGCAGCCAAAATGACAGGCGCTCCTACGAGCAGTACTTC. It yields the protein CASSQNDRRSYEQYF.

This chain joins TRBV6-1 and TRBJ2-7; the match to TRBD1 covers 10 bases. V was pared by 2 bases and J by 4 bases, with 5 bases of the junction left unmatched. The CDR3 length is 15 residues. Germline V gives CDR1 MNHNS, CDR2 SASEGT. In DNA, the CDR3 is TGTGCCAGCAGTGAATTCCGGACAGGGGGATACGAGCAGTACTTC. It codes for CASSEFRTGGYEQYF.

V and J are TRBV20-1 and TRBJ2-5; 7 bases agree with TRBD2. The germline V gene encodes CDR1 DFQATT and CDR2 SNEGSKA (reference sequence). The V and J ends lost 6 bases and 5 bases, in that order; junction bases with no gene match: 3. The CDR3 consists of 11 residues. This CDR3 reads CSAWDYETQYF. The CDR3 DNA sequence: TGCAGTGCCTGGGACTACGAGACCCAGTACTTC.

The chain joins TRBV10-3 to TRBJ1-2; TRBD1 matches at 9 bases. The germline CDR1 and CDR2 sequences are ENHRY and SYGVKD. V was pared by 4 bases and J by 1 base, with 7 bases of the junction left unmatched. This CDR3 region has 16 residues. Here the CDR3 DNA reads TGTGCCATCAGTGGACCTCGACAGGGGGATAACTATGGCTACACCTTC. This gives the protein CAISGPRQGDNYGYTF.

Concerning this clone: Its ends do not fully match the called genes, so a read error is possible. The same CDR3 arises from other DNA sequences in this sample as well. The chain employs TRBV9 and TRBJ1-3; D might be TRBD1 (5 bases). The CDR3 consists of 15 residues. Per the germline V gene, CDR1 is SGDLS and CDR2 is YYNGEE. CDR3 nucleotides: TGTGCTAGCAGCGTCGGAGGGGTGACGGGAAACACCATATATTTT. This sequence encodes CASSVGGVTGNTIYF.